The clone carrying this TCR beta chain was found many times. TCRdb passed the 5' RACE reads through MiXCR, listing each CDR3 protein once. The sample has over 35,000 distinct CDR3 sequences, just under 6.5% seen once; the top ten hold about 10%. This entry belongs to a study of T cells after yellow fever vaccination. Findings and caveats of the study: In post-booster samples, most primary-vaccination clones reappeared (under 98% CD4, about 91% CD8).

The starting material was PBMCs, either bulk or a sorted T-cell subset (CD4+, CD8+, memory, or dextramer-sorted; not recorded which), obtained 45 days after the yellow fever booster vaccination. The sequence was collected from a man younger than 45 who received the YFV17D yellow fever vaccine.

The CDR3 protein is CSVRTDSYEQYF. The CDR3 region has the DNA TGCAGCGTACGGACGGACTCCTACGAGCAGTACTTC. The chain couples TRBV29-1 to TRBJ2-7; D is undetermined. The CDR3 sequence is 12 residues long. Trimming cost V 6 bases and J 0 bases, with 9 bases left between them. Germline V gene lookup returns CDR1 SQVTM and CDR2 ANQGSEA.